What follows are 22 T cell receptor beta chains derived from one specimen sequenced in a study of T-cell memory formation after mild COVID-19. Each CDR3 protein gets one entry after TCRdb re-called the 5' RACE reads with MiXCR. The table has roughly 410,000 distinct CDR3 sequences, less than 25% seen once. Specimen: PBMCs or a T cell subset sorted from them (not recorded which). The receptors originated from an adult woman who had mild COVID-19 (a few samples of this study predate the infection). Cell type and time point are not known.

The V gene is TRBV4-2, the J gene TRBJ2-6; 9 nucleotides line up with TRBD1. V shed 3 bases, J shed 0 bases, and the junction held 6 bases outside the gene matches. Germline V gene data show CDR1 as LGHNA and CDR2 as YNFKEQ. This CDR3 is 18 amino acids long. As DNA, the CDR3 is TGTGCCAGCAGCCACGCGGAGGGACAGGGCTCTGGGGCCAACGTCCTGACTTTC. It translates to CASSHAEGQGSGANVLTF.

The chain joins TRBV18 to TRBJ2-5, with no clear D. This CDR3 contains 15 residues. The germline V and J ends were trimmed by 5 bases and 0 bases, with 13 bases remaining between them. Germline lookup yields CDR1 KGHSH and CDR2 LQKENI. CDR3 sequence: CASSERDNYQETQYF. In DNA, the CDR3 is TGTGCCAGCTCAGAGAGAGATAATTACCAAGAGACCCAGTACTTC.

This clonotype was counted a few times. The rearrangement links TRBV5-1 to TRBJ1-1; D might be TRBD1 (5 bases). The ends were cut back, 5 bases at V and 1 base at J, with 9 bases in the middle. The CDR3 runs 13 residues. Germline CDR1 reads SGHRS; CDR2 reads YFSETQ. CDR3 in amino acids: CASRPQGNTEAFF. The CDR3 nucleotides read TGCGCCAGCAGACCCCAGGGGAACACTGAAGCTTTCTTT.

This clonotype has ten or more counts. At one boundary the junction diverges from the germline segment, which might be a read error. The rearrangement joins TRBV5-1 to TRBJ2-7; D unclear. The CDR3 has 11 amino acids. Germline V gene lookup returns CDR1 SGHRS and CDR2 YFSETQ. The CDR3 sequence: CASSTSYEQYF. The DNA for the CDR3 is TGTGCCAGCAGTACGAGTTACGAGCAGTACTTC.

The V and J genes are TRBV2 and TRBJ2-7, with D perhaps TRBD1 (6 bases). There are 14 residues in the CDR3. The V end was cut by 6 bases, the J end by 2 bases, with 14 bases between. Per the germline V gene, CDR1 is SNHLY and CDR2 is FYNNEI. The CDR3 sequence: CASRKRDTTYEQYF. CDR3 DNA: TGTGCCAGCAGGAAACGGGACACTACCTACGAGCAGTACTTC.

This chain uses TRBV7-2 with TRBJ2-1; 10 bases map to TRBD2. This CDR3 has 15 amino acids. The V gene end was trimmed by 3 bases and the J gene end by 9 bases; junction bases not matched to a gene: 8. The V gene's germline CDR1 is SGHTA and CDR2 FQGNSA. The CDR3 loop is CASSLRPRTSGEQFF. The CDR3 region has the DNA TGTGCCAGCAGCTTGAGACCTAGGACTAGCGGTGAGCAGTTCTTC.

This clonotype was recorded a few times. The chain combines TRBV30 with TRBJ2-5; TRBD2 agrees at 7 bases. The ends lost 0 bases at V and 4 bases at J; junction bases unmatched: 2. CDR3 length: 13 amino acids. Germline V lookup: CDR1 GTSNPN, CDR2 SVGIG (reference sequence). CDR3 sequence reads: CAWSVGTIETQYF. Written as DNA, the CDR3 is TGTGCCTGGAGTGTAGGGACTATAGAGACCCAGTACTTC.

The V gene is TRBV6-2 or TRBV6-3, the J gene TRBJ2-7, with 9 bases aligning to TRBD2. The germline V gene has CDR1 MNHEY and CDR2 SVGEGT. This CDR3 comprises 16 residues. The trim removed 7 bases at V and 1 base at J, leaving 11 bases unmatched. CDR3 protein: CASTGGRDSTSYEQYF. The DNA for the CDR3 is TGTGCCAGCACCGGCGGGAGGGACTCTACTTCCTACGAGCAGTACTTC.

J is TRBJ2-7 and V is TRBV24-1, with 8 bases aligning to TRBD1. Germline V gene data show CDR1 as KGHDR and CDR2 as SFDVKD. The CDR3 is 15 amino acids. J was trimmed by 4 bases and V by 9 bases; bases with no gene match: 13. The CDR3 DNA reads TGTGCCACCTACAGCCGGGGACAGGTGGGGTACGAGCAGTACTTC. Amino acids: CATYSRGQVGYEQYF.

Ten or more counts support this clonotype. The chain joins TRBV3-1 to TRBJ1-6; TRBD1 might be the D (5 bases). Per the germline V gene, CDR1 is LGHDT and CDR2 is YNNKEL (reference sequence). The CDR3 totals 16 residues. Trimming pared 1 base from V and 4 bases from J, leaving 11 bases between. The DNA for the CDR3 is TGTGCCAGCAGCCAAGGAGGGGCCGGGTATAATTCACCCCTCCACTTT. This gives the protein CASSQGGAGYNSPLHF.

The V gene is TRBV12-3 or TRBV12-4, the J gene TRBJ2-7; tentative D call: TRBD1 (6 bases). Trimming removed 5 bases at V and 4 bases at J, with 12 bases between. CDR3 length equals 13 residues. The CDR3 sequence is CASSPGAPYEQYF. CDR3 sequence (DNA): TGTGCCAGCAGTCCAGGGGCTCCGTACGAGCAGTACTTC.

This clonotype appeared a few times. This rearrangement joins TRBV7-3 to TRBJ2-1, with a tentative D call TRBD2 (6 bases). Looked up from germline, CDR1 is SGHTA and CDR2 is FQGTGA. V was shortened by 4 bases and J by 1 base, with 14 bases between the two germline ends. The CDR3 has 16 amino acids. The CDR3 DNA sequence: TGTGCCAGCAGCTCCCCTTTCGGGAGTTCCTACAATGAGCAGTTCTTC. Its protein is CASSSPFGSSYNEQFF.

J is TRBJ2-1 and V is TRBV11-2; D gene uncertain. V was trimmed by 6 bases and J by 9 bases, leaving 15 bases between them. The germline gives CDR1 SGHAT, CDR2 FQNNGV. The CDR3 is made up of 13 amino acids. As DNA, the CDR3 is TGTGCCAGCAGTCGCCTTCAAAAACGTGAGCAGTTCTTC. Its translation: CASSRLQKREQFF.

The chain uses TRBV28 and TRBJ2-7; D is perhaps TRBD2 (6 bases). The CDR3 extends over 13 amino acids. CDR1 is MDHEN, CDR2 SYDVKM, per germline. V lost 3 bases and J 7 bases, leaving 13 bases between the germline ends. The CDR3 protein is CASSFELAREQYF. In DNA, the CDR3 is TGTGCCAGCAGTTTTGAACTAGCAAGGGAGCAGTACTTC.

V usage is TRBV7-3 and J usage is TRBJ1-3; tentatively, D is TRBD1 (6 bases). Between the trimmed V and J ends, which lost 5 bases and 2 bases, there was a span of 10 bases. The germline V gene encodes CDR1 SGHTA and CDR2 FQGTGA. The length of the CDR3 is 14 residues. CDR3 in amino acids: CASSLQGPGNTIYF. The CDR3 nucleotides are TGTGCCAGCAGCCTACAGGGACCTGGAAACACCATATATTTT.

The V gene is TRBV15, the J gene TRBJ1-1; D may be TRBD1 (6 bases). The CDR3 is made up of 12 amino acids. V lost 1 base, J lost 10 bases, and 10 bases lay in between. CDR1 LNHNV and CDR2 YYDKDF come from the germline V gene (reference sequence). The CDR3 loop reads CATSRAGRGAFF. CDR3 coding DNA: TGTGCCACCAGCAGAGCGGGCAGGGGAGCTTTCTTT.

This clonotype was detected only a few times. This sequence joins TRBV12-3 or TRBV12-4 and TRBJ2-3, with D perhaps matching TRBD2 (6 bases). The V end lost 2 bases, the J end lost 6 bases, and 21 bases lay between the germline ends. The CDR3 consists of 17 residues. This chain's CDR3 is CASSLRGMGLHRDTQYF. The DNA for the CDR3 is TGTGCCAGCAGTTTAAGAGGTATGGGACTTCATCGGGATACGCAGTATTTT.

This chain connects TRBV4-3 to TRBJ2-5; 10 nucleotides line up with TRBD1. The germline V gene encodes CDR1 LGHNA and CDR2 YSLEER. The CDR3 extends over 15 amino acids. Trimming cost V 0 bases and J 5 bases; bases outside gene matches: 3. The CDR3 region has the DNA TGCGCCAGCAGCCAAGATGGGGACAGGGGTGAGACCCAGTACTTC. As protein: CASSQDGDRGETQYF.

V usage is TRBV7-3 and J usage is TRBJ2-3; TRBD2 agrees at 9 bases. The CDR3 sequence is 17 residues long. Trimming cost V 2 bases and J 4 bases; bases outside gene matches: 10. Germline CDR1 is SGHTA and CDR2 is FQGTGA. The CDR3 loop reads CASSLAVLSGSADTQYF. For the CDR3, the DNA is TGTGCCAGCAGCTTAGCGGTCCTTAGCGGGAGCGCAGATACGCAGTATTTT.

In its sample, this clonotype was seen a few times. This chain links TRBV6-6 with TRBJ2-3; TRBD2 matches 9 bases. The length of the CDR3 is 17 residues. CDR1 and CDR2 (germline): MNHNY, SVGAGI (reference sequence). The V and J ends lost 1 base and 0 bases, in that order; junction bases with no gene match: 5. In DNA form, the CDR3 reads TGTGCCAGCAGTTACTGGGCGGGGGGGATTAGCACAGATACGCAGTATTTT. Translated: CASSYWAGGISTDTQYF.

The chain uses TRBV4-3 and TRBJ1-1; a weak D match, TRBD1 (5 bases). Germline V gives CDR1 LGHNA, CDR2 YSLEER. Trimming removed 0 bases from V and 1 base from J, with 15 bases in between. The CDR3 extends over 17 amino acids. CDR3 nucleotides: TGCGCCAGCAGCCAAGATCGTAGACAGCGACCGAACACTGAAGCTTTCTTT. Translation: CASSQDRRQRPNTEAFF.

The chain is built from TRBV7-2 and TRBJ2-5, with 11 bases identical to TRBD2. Losses at the gene ends were 1 base for V and 4 bases for J; bases not matched to a gene: 11. CDR3 length equals 18 residues. Germline V gives CDR1 SGHTA, CDR2 FQGNSA. Here the CDR3 DNA reads TGTGCCAGCAGCTTAGTCACCATAGCGGGAGGGCCTGGAGAGACCCAGTACTTC. This encodes CASSLVTIAGGPGETQYF.